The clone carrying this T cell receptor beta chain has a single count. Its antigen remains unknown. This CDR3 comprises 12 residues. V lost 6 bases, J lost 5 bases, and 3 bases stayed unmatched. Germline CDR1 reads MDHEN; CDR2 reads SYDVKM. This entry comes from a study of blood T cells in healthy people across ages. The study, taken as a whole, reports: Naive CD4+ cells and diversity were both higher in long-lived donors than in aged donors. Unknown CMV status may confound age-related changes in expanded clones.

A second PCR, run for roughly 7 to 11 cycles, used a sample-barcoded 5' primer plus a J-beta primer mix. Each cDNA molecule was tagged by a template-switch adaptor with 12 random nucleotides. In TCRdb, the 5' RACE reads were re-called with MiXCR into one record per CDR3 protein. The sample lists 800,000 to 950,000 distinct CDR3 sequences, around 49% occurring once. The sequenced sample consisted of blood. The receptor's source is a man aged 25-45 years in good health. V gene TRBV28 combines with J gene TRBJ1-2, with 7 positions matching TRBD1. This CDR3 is CASRQQGYGYTF. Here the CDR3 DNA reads TGTGCCAGCAGACAACAGGGGTATGGCTACACCTTC.